These T cell receptor beta chains were read from a single sample in a study of blood T cells in healthy people across ages. TCRdb ran MiXCR on the 5' RACE reads and lists one entry per CDR3 protein. The table shows about 1.6 million distinct CDR3 sequences, with 34% occurring only once. Specimen: blood. These receptors originate from a woman aged 25 to 39 in good health. Both conserved end residues are part of each CDR3. A D gene is named only where the DNA matches it firmly. Clone size is shown for a subset of rows, as once, few, many or a class of expanded clone.

V gene	D gene	J gene	clone size	CDR3 DNA	CDR3 protein
TRBV15	NA	TRBJ2-5	NA	TGTGCCACCAGCAGAACAGCTGCCCAAGAGACCCAGTACTTC	CATSRTAAQETQYF
TRBV5-1	TRBD1	TRBJ2-7	NA	TGCGCCAGCAGCTCATTTCCCGAGGGACAGACCTACGAGCAGTACTTC	CASSSFPEGQTYEQYF
TRBV6-1	NA	TRBJ2-4	NA	TGTGCCAGCAGTGGGCTGGGCGCGGACATTCAGTACTTC	CASSGLGADIQYF
TRBV7-2	TRBD2	TRBJ2-1	NA	TGTGCCAGCAGCTTAATATCGGGAGCGGGAGTACTATTTGAGCAGTTCTTC	CASSLISGAGVLFEQFF
TRBV19	TRBD2	TRBJ2-3	few	TGTGCCAGTAGTATGGGAGGGCCTACGAACACCGGGGAGCTGTATTTT	CASSMGGPTNTGELYF
TRBV6-1	NA	TRBJ2-7	few	TGTGCCAGCATGTCGACGGGAGCTTACGAGCAGTACTTC	CASMSTGAYEQYF
TRBV11-2	NA	TRBJ2-2	NA	TGTGCCAGCAGCCTCCTAGCAGCCTACGGCACCGGGGAGCTGTTTTTT	CASSLLAAYGTGELFF
TRBV12-3/TRBV12-4	NA	TRBJ2-5	few	TGTGCCAGCAGCAACACTCTTTCCCCCGAGACCCAGTACTTC	CASSNTLSPETQYF
TRBV12-3/TRBV12-4	NA	TRBJ2-7	NA	TGTGCCAGCAGTTTTACACCCTCGAACCGGGGCTTCTACGAGCAGTACTTC	CASSFTPSNRGFYEQYF
TRBV2	TRBD2	TRBJ2-1	once	TGTGCCAGCAGTGGACTAGCGGAAACTTACAATGAGCAGTTCTTC	CASSGLAETYNEQFF
TRBV9	NA	TRBJ1-1	NA	TGTGCCAGCAGCGTTCGAGTCGCGGGGGTTACTTTCTTT	CASSVRVAGVTFF
TRBV24-1	TRBD1	TRBJ2-3	NA	TGTGCCACCAGTGACAGGGGACAGGGGGAGAGCACAGATACGCAGTATTTT	CATSDRGQGESTDTQYF
TRBV4-1	TRBD2	TRBJ2-3	many	TGCGCCAGCAGCCAAGTCCCTAGCGGGATGGGAGATACGCAGTATTTT	CASSQVPSGMGDTQYF
TRBV20-1	TRBD2	TRBJ2-1	few	TGCAGTGCTAGTGGGCGGGGGGGGTACAATGAGCAGTTCTTC	CSASGRGGYNEQFF
TRBV29-1	NA	TRBJ2-3	NA	TGCAGCGTCATACTAGGGGATACGCAGTATTTT	CSVILGDTQYF
TRBV4-1	TRBD2	TRBJ2-5	NA	TGCGCCTGCAGCGCCCGAGGCGGGAGGGCCTTCGAGACCCAGTACTTC	CACSARGGRAFETQYF
TRBV10-3	TRBD2	TRBJ2-7	many	TGTGCCGCAGTAGGACTAGCGGGAGGTGCCTCCGAGCAGTACTTC	CAAVGLAGGASEQYF
TRBV7-8	TRBD1	TRBJ1-5	NA	TGTGCCAGCAGTAAGGAGGGGGCGGGCCAGCCCCAGCATTTT	CASSKEGAGQPQHF
TRBV5-5	NA	TRBJ1-4	few	TGTGCCAGCAGCTTGCAAGGGAATGAAAAACTGTTTTTT	CASSLQGNEKLFF
TRBV5-1	TRBD1	TRBJ2-7	NA	TGCGCCAGCAGCAGAGGGACAGGGAAAGGATTGGCCTACGAGCAGTACTTC	CASSRGTGKGLAYEQYF
TRBV7-2	NA	TRBJ1-2	NA	TGTGCCAGCAGCTTAGAGAGGGTGGATGGCTACACCTTC	CASSLERVDGYTF
TRBV20-1	TRBD2	TRBJ2-5	NA	TGCAGTGCCCAGGACCAGACTAGCGGGGGAGAGACCCAGTACTTC	CSAQDQTSGGETQYF
TRBV25-1	NA	TRBJ1-3	NA	TGTGCCAGCAGTACCCCAGGGGCGCGGGGAAACACCATATATTTT	CASSTPGARGNTIYF
TRBV10-3	NA	TRBJ1-1	few	TGTGCCATCTGGGCAGGGACTGAAGCTTTCTTT	CAIWAGTEAFF
TRBV20-1	NA	TRBJ2-7	NA	TGCAGTGCTAGAGACGCGAGAGGCTCCTACGAGCAGTACTTC	CSARDARGSYEQYF
TRBV6-2/TRBV6-3	TRBD1	TRBJ2-5	many	TGTGCCAGCATCGACAGGGGAGGAGGAGAGCAGTACTTC	CASIDRGGGEQYF
TRBV5-6	TRBD2	TRBJ2-7	few	TGTGCCAGCAGCAGCCGGGGACTAGCACTCTACGAGCAGTACTTC	CASSSRGLALYEQYF
TRBV3-1	TRBD1	TRBJ2-1	NA	TGTGCCAGCAGCCAGGGACAGGGGAGGTTCTTC	CASSQGQGRFF
TRBV5-5	TRBD1	TRBJ1-1	few	TGTGCCAGCAGCGGGAGGGACAGATACCTGAACACTGAAGCTTTCTTT	CASSGRDRYLNTEAFF
TRBV2	NA	TRBJ1-1	NA	TGTGCCAGCAGTCGACAGTCCGGCGACACTGAAGCTTTCTTT	CASSRQSGDTEAFF
TRBV4-1	TRBD1	TRBJ2-2	NA	TGCGCCAGCAGCCCGGGACAGGGGCTGGGGGAGCTGTTTTTT	CASSPGQGLGELFF
TRBV5-1	NA	TRBJ2-7	few	TGCGCCAGCAGCTGGGGCCGTGGCCCTCGGCGCCACGAGCAGTACTTC	CASSWGRGPRRHEQYF
TRBV5-5	NA	TRBJ2-4	NA	TGTGCCAGCAGCCTGGAGGCGGGACAGCAGTACTTC	CASSLEAGQQYF
TRBV27	TRBD1	TRBJ2-2	few	TGTGCCAGCAGTTTCGACAGGGCCGGGGAGCTGTTTTTT	CASSFDRAGELFF
TRBV3-1	NA	TRBJ1-5	NA	TGTGCCAGCAGCCCGAAGGGATCAGAGCAGCCCCAGCATTTT	CASSPKGSEQPQHF
TRBV10-3	NA	TRBJ2-7	many	TGTGCCATCAGTGAGTCGGGGAGAAGAAGCTCCTACGAGCAGTACTTC	CAISESGRRSSYEQYF
TRBV5-1	NA	TRBJ2-2	NA	TGCGCCAGCAGCGATCTCCGGGACTCCACCGGGGAGCTGTTTTTT	CASSDLRDSTGELFF
TRBV21-1	NA	TRBJ2-1	few	TGTGCCAGCAGCAAAGGGGGGACGCCGCCCAATGAGCAGTTCTTC	CASSKGGTPPNEQFF
TRBV4-2	NA	TRBJ1-6	NA	TGTGCCAGCAGCCAAGATCGGGGTGGTAATTCACCCCTCCACTTT	CASSQDRGGNSPLHF
TRBV5-1	NA	TRBJ2-2	NA	TGCGCCAGCAGCTTGGCCACAACGAACACCGGGGAGCTGTTTTTT	CASSLATTNTGELFF
TRBV4-1	NA	TRBJ2-7	NA	TGCGCCAGCAGCCAAAAACTAGACAACTCCTACGAGCAGTACTTC	CASSQKLDNSYEQYF
TRBV3-1	TRBD2	TRBJ2-1	NA	TGTGCCAGCAGCCCTCGGTCGGGGGGAACCTACAATGAGCAGTTCTTC	CASSPRSGGTYNEQFF
TRBV15	TRBD1	TRBJ2-1	once	TGTGCCACCAGCACAAGGACAGGGCTCGGCAATGAGCAGTTCTTC	CATSTRTGLGNEQFF
TRBV2	NA	TRBJ2-7	few	TGTGCCAGCACGAGACTACGCTACGAGCAGTACTTC	CASTRLRYEQYF
TRBV6-1	TRBD1	TRBJ1-1	NA	TGTGCCAGCAGTGACCAGGGGGCTGAGAGAGCTTTCTTT	CASSDQGAERAFF
TRBV13	NA	TRBJ2-5	NA	TGTGCCAGCAGGCTATTAGGCGGGGTCGGGGAGACCCAGTACTTC	CASRLLGGVGETQYF
TRBV6-2/TRBV6-3	NA	TRBJ2-1	NA	TGTGCCAGCAGTAGCGGGTGGTCTGAGCAGTTCTTC	CASSSGWSEQFF
TRBV27	NA	TRBJ2-6	NA	TGTGCCAGCAGACCAAGCCTCCCCGGGGCCAACGTCCTGACTTTC	CASRPSLPGANVLTF
TRBV4-1	NA	TRBJ1-4	NA	TGCGCCAGCAGCCCCCTAGGGGGGGGACTACTCGAAAAACTGTTTTTT	CASSPLGGGLLEKLFF
TRBV28	NA	TRBJ1-5	NA	TGTGCCAGCAGTTTGGCAGGTGACCATCAGCCCCAGCATTTT	CASSLAGDHQPQHF
TRBV9	TRBD2	TRBJ2-3	once	TGTGCCAGCAGCGTAGTTGGTAGCGGGGGGACAAGCACAGATACGCAGTATTTT	CASSVVGSGGTSTDTQYF
TRBV18	NA	TRBJ2-7	many	TGTGCCAGCTCACCACCTCTGGCCCCTGGCGCCTGGTACGAGCAGTACTTC	CASSPPLAPGAWYEQYF
TRBV20-1	NA	TRBJ2-7	NA	TGCAGTGCCACATCCCGCCGGGGGGCCGAGCAGTACTTC	CSATSRRGAEQYF
TRBV2	NA	TRBJ2-3	few	TGTGCCAGCATTTGGGCTAGCTCTACAGATACGCAGTATTTT	CASIWASSTDTQYF
TRBV14	NA	TRBJ2-7	NA	TGTGCCAGCAGCCAAGTATTAGGGACCGGTGGGACTTACGAGCAGTACTTC	CASSQVLGTGGTYEQYF
TRBV5-4	NA	TRBJ2-7	few	TGTGCCACTAGAGGTCGGGGTTTCAACGAGCAGTACTTC	CATRGRGFNEQYF
TRBV20-1	TRBD2	TRBJ2-2	NA	TGCAGTGCTAGACGGGAGGTCTTCGGGGAGCTGTTTTTT	CSARREVFGELFF